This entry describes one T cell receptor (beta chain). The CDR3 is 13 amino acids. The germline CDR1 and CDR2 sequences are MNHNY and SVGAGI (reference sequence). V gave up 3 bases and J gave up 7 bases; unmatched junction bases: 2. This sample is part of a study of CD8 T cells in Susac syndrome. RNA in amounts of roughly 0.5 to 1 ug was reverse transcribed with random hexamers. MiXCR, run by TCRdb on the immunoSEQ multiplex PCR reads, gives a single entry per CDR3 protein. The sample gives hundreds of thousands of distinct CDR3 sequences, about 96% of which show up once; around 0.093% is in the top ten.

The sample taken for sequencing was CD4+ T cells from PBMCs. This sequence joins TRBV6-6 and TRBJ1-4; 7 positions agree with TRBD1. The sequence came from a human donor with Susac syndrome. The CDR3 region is CASSYRQGEKLFF. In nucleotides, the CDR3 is TGTGCCAGCAGTTATCGACAGGGTGAAAAACTGTTTTTT.